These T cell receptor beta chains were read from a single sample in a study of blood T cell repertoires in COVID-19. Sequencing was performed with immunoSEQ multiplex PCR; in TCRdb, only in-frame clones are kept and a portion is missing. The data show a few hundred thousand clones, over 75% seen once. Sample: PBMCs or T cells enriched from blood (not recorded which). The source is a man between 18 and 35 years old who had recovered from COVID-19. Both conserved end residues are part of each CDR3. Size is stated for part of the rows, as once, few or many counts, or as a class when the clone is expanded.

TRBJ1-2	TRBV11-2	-	CASSRTVGNYGYTF
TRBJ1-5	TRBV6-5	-	CASRAGTTQHF
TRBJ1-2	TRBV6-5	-	CASTTGQGLNYGYTF
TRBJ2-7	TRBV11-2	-	CASSLPRLVGEEQYF
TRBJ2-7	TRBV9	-	CASSSRTDGLYEQYF
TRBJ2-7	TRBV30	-	CACRGQSYEQYF
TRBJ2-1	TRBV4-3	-	CASSQVGGNNEQFF
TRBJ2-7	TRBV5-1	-	CASSLSSSEYEQYF
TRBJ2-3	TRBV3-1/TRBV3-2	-	CASSQAQGDGDTQYF
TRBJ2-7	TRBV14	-	CASSPLVSPYEQYF
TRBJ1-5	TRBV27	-	CASSLGRDRGNQPQHF
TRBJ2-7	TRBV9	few	CASSPWDSPGYEQYF
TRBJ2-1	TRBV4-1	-	CASSRAGSERYNEQFF
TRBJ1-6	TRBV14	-	CASSQETLNSPLHF
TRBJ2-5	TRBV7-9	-	CASSFPERQETQYF
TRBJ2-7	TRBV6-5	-	CASSLLREPSYEQYF
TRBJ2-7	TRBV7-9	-	CASSLGAGSYEQYF
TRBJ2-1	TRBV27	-	CASSLKPRASYNEQFF
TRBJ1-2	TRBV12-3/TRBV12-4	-	CASSLSTEYGYTF
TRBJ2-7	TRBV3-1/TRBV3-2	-	CASSQAPGQGYEQYF
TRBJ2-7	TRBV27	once	CASSLRGLGSYEQYF
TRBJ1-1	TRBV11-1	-	CASSLREDTEAFF
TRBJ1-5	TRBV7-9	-	CASSLGQGNEPQHF
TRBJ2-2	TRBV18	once	CASSLRTGGTGELFF
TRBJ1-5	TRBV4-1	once	CASSHPGKNQPQHF
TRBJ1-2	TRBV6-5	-	CASSQTGYYGYTF
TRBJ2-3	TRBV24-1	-	CATSDSVRGDTQYF
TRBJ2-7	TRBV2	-	CASSVDPSYEQYF
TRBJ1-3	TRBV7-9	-	CASSLALSGNTIYF
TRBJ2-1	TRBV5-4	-	CASSSSAGSYNEQFF
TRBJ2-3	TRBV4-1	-	CASSQASFTDTQYF